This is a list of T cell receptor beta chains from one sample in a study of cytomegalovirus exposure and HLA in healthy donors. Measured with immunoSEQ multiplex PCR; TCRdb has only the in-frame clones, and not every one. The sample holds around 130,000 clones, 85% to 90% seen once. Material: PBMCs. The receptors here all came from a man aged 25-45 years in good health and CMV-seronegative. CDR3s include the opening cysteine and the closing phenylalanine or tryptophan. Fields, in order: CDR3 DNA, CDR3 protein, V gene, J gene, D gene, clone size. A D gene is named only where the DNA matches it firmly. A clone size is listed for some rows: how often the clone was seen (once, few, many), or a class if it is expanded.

TGCGCCAGCAGCCTGGAGGTTGGGAGGGTTGGGGAGCAGTACTTC,CASSLEVGRVGEQYF,TRBV5-1,TRBJ2-7,TRBD2,-
TGTGCCAGCAGCCCGGGACTAGCGGCCATGGGTACGCAGTATTTT,CASSPGLAAMGTQYF,TRBV11-2,TRBJ2-3,TRBD2,-
TGTGCCAGCAGCTTAGCTCCGACAGGGGCCTACGAGCAGTACTTC,CASSLAPTGAYEQYF,TRBV7-6,TRBJ2-7,TRBD1,-
TGTGCCACCAGCAGAGATCGAATCCAGGGGGCGGGATCCGTCCTGACTTTC,CATSRDRIQGAGSVLTF,TRBV15,TRBJ2-6,TRBD1,-
TGTGCCAGCAGAAGCCGGGACAGGGACTATGGCTACACCTTC,CASRSRDRDYGYTF,TRBV25-1,TRBJ1-2,TRBD1,-
TGTGCCAGCAGTTACAGCGGAGAGCGGAATACCTACGAGCAGTACTTC,CASSYSGERNTYEQYF,TRBV6-6,TRBJ2-7,-,-
TGCAGTGCTAGAAGCGATACGCAGTATTTT,CSARSDTQYF,TRBV20-1,TRBJ2-3,-,-
TGCGCCAGCCCTAGCGGGGGAGAGGGGGGTGAGCAGTTCTTC,CASPSGGEGGEQFF,TRBV10-2,TRBJ2-1,TRBD2,-
TGCAGCGTTGAAGGTAGCGGGAACGAAAAACTGTTTTTT,CSVEGSGNEKLFF,TRBV29-1,TRBJ1-4,-,-
TGCGCCAGCAGAGCCGAACAGGGGGCTAACACTGAAGCTTTCTTT,CASRAEQGANTEAFF,TRBV10-2,TRBJ1-1,TRBD1,-
TGCAGCGTTCCGGGGCAGGGGGCGTACACTGAAGCTTTCTTT,CSVPGQGAYTEAFF,TRBV29-1,TRBJ1-1,TRBD1,once